The source of this TCR beta chain is a study of Ad26.COV2.S vaccination and SARS-CoV-2 variants. Study information: Ad26.COV2.S, an intramuscular injection, was given once or twice 56 days apart.

Treatment in this sample: approximately 18 received Ad26.COV2.S at low or high dose, single or two shots; roughly five received placebo; per-sample allocation not given. Collection of the samples took place on day 63 after the first injection of vaccine or placebo. Germline CDR1 reads SEHNR; CDR2 reads FQNEAQ (reference sequence). The CDR3 totals 14 residues. V shed 7 bases and J shed 1 base, with 13 bases lying between them. Data came from immunoSEQ multiplex PCR; TCRdb stores just in-frame clones and leaves some out. Of 500,000 or so clones in the sample, 89% are singletons; the top ten hold approximately 2.5%.

This receptor was taken from a person between 18 and 59 years old who received the Ad26.COV2.S COVID-19 vaccine or a placebo. The rearrangement uses TRBV7-9 and TRBJ1-1; maybe TRBD1 (6 bases). Material: peripheral blood, obtained in a trial of Ad26.COV2.S vaccine versus placebo. The CDR3, as DNA: TGTGCCAGCATCAATCCGGGACAGAACACTGAAGCTTTCTTT. Translating gives CASINPGQNTEAFF.